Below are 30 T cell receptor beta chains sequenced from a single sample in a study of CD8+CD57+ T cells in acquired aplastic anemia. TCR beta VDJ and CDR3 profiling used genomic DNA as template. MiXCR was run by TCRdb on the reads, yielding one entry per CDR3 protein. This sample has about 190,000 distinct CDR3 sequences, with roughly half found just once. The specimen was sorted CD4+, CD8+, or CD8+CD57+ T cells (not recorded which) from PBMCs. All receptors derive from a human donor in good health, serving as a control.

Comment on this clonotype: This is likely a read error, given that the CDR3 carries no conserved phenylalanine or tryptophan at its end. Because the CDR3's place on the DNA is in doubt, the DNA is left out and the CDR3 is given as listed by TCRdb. The CDR3 here is CSASAGSALS. The chain employs TRBV20-1 and TRBJ1-6. The CDR3 sequence runs 10 residues, both termini included. CDR1 and CDR2 (germline): DFQATT, SNEGSKA (reference sequence).

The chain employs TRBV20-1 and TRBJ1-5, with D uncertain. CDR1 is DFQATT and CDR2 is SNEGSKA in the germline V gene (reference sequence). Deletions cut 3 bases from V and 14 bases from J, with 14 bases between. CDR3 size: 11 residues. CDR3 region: CSARLSLEEHF. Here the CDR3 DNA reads TGCAGTGCTAGGCTCAGCCTTGAGGAGCATTTT.

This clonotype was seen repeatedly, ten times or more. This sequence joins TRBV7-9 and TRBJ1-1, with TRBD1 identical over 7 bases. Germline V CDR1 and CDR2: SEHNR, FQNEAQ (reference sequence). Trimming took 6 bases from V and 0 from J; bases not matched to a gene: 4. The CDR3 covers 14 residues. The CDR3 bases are TGTGCCAGCAGACAAGGACAGGTGAACACTGAAGCTTTCTTT. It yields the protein CASRQGQVNTEAFF.

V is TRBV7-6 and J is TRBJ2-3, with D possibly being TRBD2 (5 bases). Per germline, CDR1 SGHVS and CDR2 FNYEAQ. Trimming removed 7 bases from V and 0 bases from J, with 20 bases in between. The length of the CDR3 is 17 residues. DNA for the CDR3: TGTGCCAGCACCACCGCCCAAATAGCGAGAAGCACAGATACGCAGTATTTT. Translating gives CASTTAQIARSTDTQYF.

In DNA, the CDR3 is TGTGCCAGCAGTGAAACATTGGGTCAGCCCCAGCATTTT. This encodes CASSETLGQPQHF. V and J are TRBV2 and TRBJ1-5; D remains ambiguous. Per the germline V gene, CDR1 is SNHLY and CDR2 is FYNNEI. V lost 2 bases and J lost 6, with 8 bases in between. The CDR3 totals 13 residues.

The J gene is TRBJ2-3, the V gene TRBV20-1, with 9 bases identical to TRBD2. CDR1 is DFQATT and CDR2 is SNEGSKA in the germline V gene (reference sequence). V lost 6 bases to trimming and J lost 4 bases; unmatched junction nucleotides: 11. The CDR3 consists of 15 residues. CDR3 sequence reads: CSASLTGTSSDTQYF. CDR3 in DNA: TGCAGTGCCAGCCTGACCGGGACTAGCTCAGATACGCAGTATTTT.

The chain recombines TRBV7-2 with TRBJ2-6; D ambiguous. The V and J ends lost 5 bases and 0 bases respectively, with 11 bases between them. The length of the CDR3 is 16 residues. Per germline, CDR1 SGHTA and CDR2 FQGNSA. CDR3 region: CASSHGRLSGANVLTF. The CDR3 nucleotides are TGTGCCAGCAGCCACGGACGGCTCTCTGGGGCCAACGTCCTGACTTTC.

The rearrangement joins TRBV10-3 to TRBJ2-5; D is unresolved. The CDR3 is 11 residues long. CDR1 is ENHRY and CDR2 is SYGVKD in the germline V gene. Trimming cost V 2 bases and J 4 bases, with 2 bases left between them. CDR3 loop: CAISEGETQYF. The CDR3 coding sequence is TGTGCCATCAGTGAGGGAGAGACCCAGTACTTC.

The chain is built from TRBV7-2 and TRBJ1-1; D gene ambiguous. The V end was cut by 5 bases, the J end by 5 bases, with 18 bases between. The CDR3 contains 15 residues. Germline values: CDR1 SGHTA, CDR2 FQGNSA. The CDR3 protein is CASSLSSGVVTEAFF. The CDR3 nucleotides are TGTGCCAGCAGCCTAAGCAGTGGGGTCGTAACTGAAGCTTTCTTT.

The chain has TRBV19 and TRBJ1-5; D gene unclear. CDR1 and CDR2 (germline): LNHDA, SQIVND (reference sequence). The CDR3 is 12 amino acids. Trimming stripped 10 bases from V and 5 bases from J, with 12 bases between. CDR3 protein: CATEEGHQPQHF. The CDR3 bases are TGTGCCACCGAGGAGGGTCATCAGCCCCAGCATTTT.

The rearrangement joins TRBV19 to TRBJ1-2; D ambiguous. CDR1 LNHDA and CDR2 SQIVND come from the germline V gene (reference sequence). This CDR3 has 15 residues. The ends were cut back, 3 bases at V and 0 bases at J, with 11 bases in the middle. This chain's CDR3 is CASSISSPPNYGYTF. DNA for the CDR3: TGTGCCAGTAGTATCTCCAGCCCCCCTAACTATGGCTACACCTTC.

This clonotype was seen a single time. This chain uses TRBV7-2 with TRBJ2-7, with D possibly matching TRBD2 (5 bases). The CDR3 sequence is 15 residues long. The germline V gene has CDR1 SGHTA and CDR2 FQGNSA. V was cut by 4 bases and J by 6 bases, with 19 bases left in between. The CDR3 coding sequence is TGTGCCAGCAGCTCACGCGGAGAGGGCCTGGGCGAGCAGTACTTC. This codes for CASSSRGEGLGEQYF.

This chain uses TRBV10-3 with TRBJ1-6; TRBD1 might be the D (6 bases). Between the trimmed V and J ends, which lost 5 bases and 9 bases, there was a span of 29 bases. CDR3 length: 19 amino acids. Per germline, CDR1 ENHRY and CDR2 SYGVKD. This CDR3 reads CAISLSRPHMTGGGSPLHF. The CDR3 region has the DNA TGTGCCATCAGTTTATCGCGGCCCCATATGACGGGAGGGGGTTCACCCCTCCACTTT.

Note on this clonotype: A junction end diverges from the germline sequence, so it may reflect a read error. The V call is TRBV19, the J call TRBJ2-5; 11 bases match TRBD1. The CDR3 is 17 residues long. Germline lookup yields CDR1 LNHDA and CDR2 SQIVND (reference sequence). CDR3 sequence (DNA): TGCGCCAGTAAACCCTGGTCGGGACAGGGGGTCGGGGAGACCCAGTACTTC. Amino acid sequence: CASKPWSGQGVGETQYF.

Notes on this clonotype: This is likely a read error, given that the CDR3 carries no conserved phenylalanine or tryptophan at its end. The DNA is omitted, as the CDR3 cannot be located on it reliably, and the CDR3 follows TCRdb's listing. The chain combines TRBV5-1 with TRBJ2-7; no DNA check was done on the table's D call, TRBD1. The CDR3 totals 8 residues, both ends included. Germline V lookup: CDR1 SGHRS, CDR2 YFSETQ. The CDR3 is CASSFGGQ.

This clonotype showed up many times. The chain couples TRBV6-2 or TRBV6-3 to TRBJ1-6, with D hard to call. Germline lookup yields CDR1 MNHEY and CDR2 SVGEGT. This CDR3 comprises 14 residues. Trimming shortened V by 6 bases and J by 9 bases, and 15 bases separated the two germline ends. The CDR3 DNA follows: TGTGCCAGCAGCCCTGGGGAGCCTAGTTCACCCCTCCACTTT. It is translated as CASSPGEPSSPLHF.

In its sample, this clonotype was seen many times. CDR3 amino acids: CAIIEKKRPSYEQYF. As DNA, the CDR3 is TGTGCCATCATAGAAAAGAAGCGGCCGTCCTACGAGCAGTACTTC. The V gene is TRBV6-4, the J gene TRBJ2-7; possible D gene TRBD2, 5 bases. The CDR3 has 15 residues. The V end was cut by 10 bases, the J end by 1 base, with 20 bases between. Germline V gives CDR1 MRHNA, CDR2 SNTAGT.

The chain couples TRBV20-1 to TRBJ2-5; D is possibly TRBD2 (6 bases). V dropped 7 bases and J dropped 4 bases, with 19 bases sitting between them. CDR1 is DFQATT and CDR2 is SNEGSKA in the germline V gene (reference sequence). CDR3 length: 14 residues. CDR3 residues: CSVRGGGLVETQYF. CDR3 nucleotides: TGCAGTGTAAGGGGAGGAGGCTTGGTAGAGACCCAGTACTTC.

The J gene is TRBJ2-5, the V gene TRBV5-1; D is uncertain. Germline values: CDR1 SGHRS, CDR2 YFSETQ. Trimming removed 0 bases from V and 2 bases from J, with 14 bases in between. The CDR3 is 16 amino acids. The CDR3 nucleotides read TGCGCCAGCAGCTTGGGTACCAGAGCACAACAAGAGACCCAGTACTTC. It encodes CASSLGTRAQQETQYF.

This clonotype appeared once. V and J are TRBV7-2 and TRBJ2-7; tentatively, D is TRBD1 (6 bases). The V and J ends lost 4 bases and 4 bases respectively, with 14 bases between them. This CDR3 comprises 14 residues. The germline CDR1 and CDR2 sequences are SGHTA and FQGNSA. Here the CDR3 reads CASSSTGTSYEQYF. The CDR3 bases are TGTGCCAGCAGCTCCACAGGGACATCTTACGAGCAGTACTTC.

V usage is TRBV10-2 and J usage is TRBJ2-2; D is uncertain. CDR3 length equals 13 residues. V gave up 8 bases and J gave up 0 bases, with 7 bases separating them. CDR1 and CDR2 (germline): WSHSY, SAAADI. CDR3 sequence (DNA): TGCGCCAGCGCAGGACCGAACACCGGGGAGCTGTTTTTT. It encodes CASAGPNTGELFF.

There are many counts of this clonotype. The CDR3 DNA sequence: TGTGCCAGCAGCTCAAGGGGGACCAGGGACAGGAGAAACTATGGCTACACCTTC. Its protein product is CASSSRGTRDRRNYGYTF. V gene TRBV7-8 combines with J gene TRBJ1-2, with 8 bases lining up with TRBD1. Germline V gene data show CDR1 as SGHVS and CDR2 as FQNEAQ. The CDR3 has 18 amino acids. The ends lost 4 bases at V and 2 bases at J; junction bases unmatched: 15.

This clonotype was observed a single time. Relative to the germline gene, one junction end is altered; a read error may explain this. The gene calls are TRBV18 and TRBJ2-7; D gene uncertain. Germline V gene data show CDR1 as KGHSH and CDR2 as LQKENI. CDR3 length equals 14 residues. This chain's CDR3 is CARSPPVTAYEQYF. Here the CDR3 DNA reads TGTGCCCGCTCACCACCGGTCACTGCCTACGAGCAGTACTTC. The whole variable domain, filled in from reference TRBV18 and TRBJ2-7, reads NAGVMQNPRHLVRRRGQEARLRCSPMKGHSHVYWYRQLPEEGLKFMVYLQKENIIDESGMPKERFSAEFPKEGPSILRIQQVVRGDSAAYFCARSPPVTAYEQYFGPGTRLTVT.

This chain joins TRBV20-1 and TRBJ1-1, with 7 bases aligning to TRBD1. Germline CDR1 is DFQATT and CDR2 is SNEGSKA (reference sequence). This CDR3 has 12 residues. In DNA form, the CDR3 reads TGCACCCAGACAGGGTTGAACACTGAAGCTTTCTTT. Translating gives CTQTGLNTEAFF.

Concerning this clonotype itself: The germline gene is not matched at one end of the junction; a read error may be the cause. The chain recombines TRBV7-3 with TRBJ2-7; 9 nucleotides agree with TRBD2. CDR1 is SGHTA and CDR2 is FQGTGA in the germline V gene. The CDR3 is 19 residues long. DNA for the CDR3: TGCGCCAGCAGCCAAGAGACTAGCGGAGCCATTTGGAGCTCCTACGAGCAGTACTTC. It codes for CASSQETSGAIWSSYEQYF.

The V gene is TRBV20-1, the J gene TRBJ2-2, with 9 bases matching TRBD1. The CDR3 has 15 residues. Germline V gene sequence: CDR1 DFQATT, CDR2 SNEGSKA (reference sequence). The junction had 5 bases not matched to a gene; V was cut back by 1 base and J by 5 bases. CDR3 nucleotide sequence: TGCAGTGCTAGAGTAATAGGGACAGGGACCGGGGAGCTGTTTTTT. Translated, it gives CSARVIGTGTGELFF.

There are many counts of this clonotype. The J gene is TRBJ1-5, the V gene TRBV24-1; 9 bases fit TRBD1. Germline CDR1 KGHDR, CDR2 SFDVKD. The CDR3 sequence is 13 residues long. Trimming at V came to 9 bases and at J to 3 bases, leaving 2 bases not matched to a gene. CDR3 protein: CATGTGFNQPQHF. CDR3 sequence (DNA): TGTGCCACCGGGACAGGGTTCAATCAGCCCCAGCATTTT.

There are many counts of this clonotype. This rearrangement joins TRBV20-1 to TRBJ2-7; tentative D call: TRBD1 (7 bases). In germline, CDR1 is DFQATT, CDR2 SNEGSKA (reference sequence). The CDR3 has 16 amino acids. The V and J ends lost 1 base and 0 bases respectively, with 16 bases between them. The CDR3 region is CSARAGGTVFSYEQYF. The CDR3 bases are TGCAGTGCTAGAGCAGGAGGGACAGTCTTCTCCTACGAGCAGTACTTC.

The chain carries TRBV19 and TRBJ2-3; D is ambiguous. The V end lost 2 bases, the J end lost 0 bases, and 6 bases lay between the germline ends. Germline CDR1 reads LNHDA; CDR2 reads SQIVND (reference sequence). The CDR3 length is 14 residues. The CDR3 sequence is CASSISYSTDTQYF. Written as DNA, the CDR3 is TGTGCCAGTAGTATATCTTACAGCACAGATACGCAGTATTTT.

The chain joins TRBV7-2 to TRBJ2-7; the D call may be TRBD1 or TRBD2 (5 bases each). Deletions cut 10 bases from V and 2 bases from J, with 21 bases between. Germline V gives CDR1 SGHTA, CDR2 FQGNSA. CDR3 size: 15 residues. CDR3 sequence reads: CAISRGGPRPYEQYF. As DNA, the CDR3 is TGTGCCATCTCGAGGGGTGGACCACGCCCCTACGAGCAGTACTTC.